These 7 T cell receptor beta chains were all obtained from the same sample, sequenced in a study of T cells in Graves' hyperthyroidism and ophthalmopathy. TCR beta CDR3 sequences were amplified from RNA transcripts. The HTBI set primed first-round TCR CDR3 RT-PCR. One entry per CDR3 protein results from TCRdb running MiXCR on the multiplex PCR reads. The data show roughly 700,000 distinct CDR3 sequences, approximately 14% seen once. Sequencing used blood. The receptors originated from a woman between 18 and 29 years old with Graves' hyperthyroidism.

This chain links TRBV28 with TRBJ1-1; the D gene is possibly TRBD1 (5 bases). This CDR3 is built from 13 residues. Germline V CDR1 and CDR2: MDHEN, SYDVKM. V dropped 9 bases and J dropped 1 base, with 12 bases sitting between them. The CDR3 bases are TGTGCCAGTCCGGGACCTAAGAACACTGAAGCTTTCTTT. Translation: CASPGPKNTEAFF. Full variable domain (remainder filled in from reference TRBV28 and TRBJ1-1): DVKVTQSSRYLVKRTGEKVFLECVQDMDHENMFWYRQDPGLGLRLIYFSYDVKMKEKGDIPEGYSVSREKKERFSLILESASTNQTSMYLCASPGPKNTEAFFGQGTRLTVV.

This clonotype was counted ten times or more. The chain combines TRBV27 with TRBJ1-3; D unclear. V shed 3 bases and J shed 0 bases, with 9 bases lying between them. The CDR3 runs to 15 residues. CDR1 and CDR2 (germline): MNHEY, SMNVEV (reference sequence). CDR3 bases: TGTGCCAGCAGTTTTAAGGGCCTCTCTGGAAACACCATATATTTT. This encodes CASSFKGLSGNTIYF.

V is TRBV14 and J is TRBJ2-2; 7 bases map to TRBD1. Germline assignment: CDR1 SGHDN and CDR2 FVKESK. The CDR3 covers 19 residues. Losses at the gene ends were 0 bases for V and 4 bases for J; bases not matched to a gene: 14. The CDR3 loop is CASSQEALDRPRVTGELFF. The CDR3 DNA is TGTGCCAGCAGCCAAGAGGCACTGGACAGGCCCCGTGTCACCGGGGAGCTGTTTTTT. Drawing the rest from reference TRBV14 and TRBJ2-2, the complete variable domain is EAGVTQFPSHSVIEKGQTVTLRCDPISGHDNLYWYRRVMGKEIKFLLHFVKESKQDESGMPNNRFLAERTGGTYSTLKVQPAELEDSGVYFCASSQEALDRPRVTGELFFGEGSRLTVL.

V gene TRBV24-1 combines with J gene TRBJ2-1, with TRBD2 matching over 13 bases. Per germline, CDR1 KGHDR and CDR2 SFDVKD. Trimming removed 5 bases from V and 8 bases from J; junction bases left unmatched: 8. This CDR3 is built from 16 residues. The CDR3: CATSGGGTSGIYEQFF. The DNA of the CDR3 is TGTGCCACCAGTGGCGGTGGGACTAGCGGGATCTATGAGCAGTTCTTC.

This clonotype was counted ten times or more. Written as DNA, the CDR3 is TGTGCCAGCAGCGACAGACAGGGATCGGCCTACGAGCAGTACTTC. Residues: CASSDRQGSAYEQYF. The chain recombines TRBV7-8 with TRBJ2-7, with 7 bases that match TRBD1. The CDR3 consists of 15 residues. From germline, CDR1 is SGHVS and CDR2 FQNEAQ. Unmatched junction bases numbered 9, after V lost 5 bases and J lost 2 bases.

This clonotype was counted at least ten times. This chain links TRBV7-3 with TRBJ2-2; tentatively, D is TRBD1 (7 bases). This CDR3 is 16 amino acids long. Trimming took off 1 base at V and 5 bases at J, with 14 bases between the two ends. Germline assignment: CDR1 SGHTA and CDR2 FQGTGA. This CDR3 is CASSLSGGGVTGELFF. CDR3 nucleotides: TGTGCCAGCAGCTTAAGTGGAGGGGGCGTGACCGGGGAGCTGTTTTTT.

The chain recombines TRBV4-3 with TRBJ2-6, with TRBD2 identical over 7 bases. Losses at the gene ends were 5 bases for V and 2 bases for J; bases not matched to a gene: 3. The CDR3 is 15 residues long. Germline CDR1 LGHNA, CDR2 YSLEER. CDR3 protein: CASSAGRAGANVLTF. The DNA for the CDR3 is TGCGCCAGCAGCGCGGGGAGGGCTGGGGCCAACGTCCTGACTTTC.